The following is a TCR beta chain sequence with its context. The antigen it binds to is not known. One base away there is no much larger clone; base qualities are not given. Preparation of the library involved the immunoSEQ multiplex PCR assay. For the multiplex PCR, a mixture combining 60 forward primers for TCR Vbeta segments and 13 reverse primers for TCR Jbeta segments was used. The CDR3 region of rearranged TCR beta genes was amplified from genomic DNA by a multiplex PCR assay. On the Illumina HiSeq System, the amplified TCR beta libraries were sequenced as 87-base-pair reads. In the source study's methods: A later analysis counted approximately 74 million unique TCR beta chains across the 666 repertoires, and 9 million to 14 million of these chains were shared by at least two donors. Raw reads were error-corrected and collapsed into unique sequences by a nearest-neighbor algorithm in which closely related sequences were merged to remove PCR and sequencing errors. CDR3 sequences were aligned to IMGT reference sequences to assign V, D and J gene segments. For a sequence to be retained, at least a six-nucleotide match to both a V gene segment and a J gene segment was required. A rearrangement was called productive if the CDR3 had no stop codons and remained in frame with V and J, and every other rearrangement was called non-productive. CDR3 was defined according to IMGT convention as the region running from the second conserved V-encoded cysteine to the conserved J-encoded phenylalanine. In an earlier analysis of just under 600 of the donors, sequences lacking an unambiguous match to a single V gene segment were excluded. An earlier analysis of over 450 of the donors classified V segments as functional when productive rearrangements were above 56.7% and as segregating when the standard deviation between donors was above 5%. A statistical classification framework was developed to diagnose cytomegalovirus status using the catalog of TCR beta chain sequences. In a later analysis, TCR nucleotide sequences were compared against IMGT/GENE-DB human TR gene sequences so that V and J genes could be assigned. The TCRdist pipeline was used in a later analysis to assign CDR3 sequences and most-parsimonious VDJ recombination scenarios. In a later analysis, each TCR beta chain was defined by its CDR3 amino acid sequence together with its V-gene family, and reads without a unique V-gene family were excluded. To address suspected cross-contamination and a sequencing artifact, a later analysis removed under 600 highly shared, low-generation-probability nucleotide sequences. A later analysis calculated a clonal expansion index for each public chain from normalized within-repertoire ranks of inferred template counts. In a later analysis, generation probabilities were computed with a VDJ recombination model fitted to out-of-frame rearrangements, and the resulting probabilities were checked against IGoR. A later analysis scored TCR-TCR, TCR-HLA and TCR-CMV co-occurrence with hypergeometric tests, applying a repertoire-size bias correction to TCR pairs. A later analysis estimated false discovery rates by permuting HLA or CMV assignments 20 times. In a later analysis, co-occurring TCRs were grouped using DBSCAN, and TCRdist sequence similarity was added for clustering within HLA-allele-positive subsets. Repertoires with fewer than 30,000 or more than 120,000 public chains were left out of co-occurrence clustering, as were a few repertoires with anomalous nucleotide sharing. What TCRdb holds here is the immuneACCESS table cut down to in-frame rearrangements. Part of the clones is not present; checked against another copy, under half of the missing clones reflect an unresolved V gene, and the others are unexplained. The V and J calls and clone size were taken over from that table, and D and trimming were inferred from the DNA. The sample records about 97,000 clones, 73% of which are singletons. Over 3% of the sample comes from the top ten.

These data come from a study of cytomegalovirus exposure and HLA in healthy donors (dated by TCRdb to between 2016 and 2019). About the full investigation: According to an earlier analysis of 587 of the donors, some 180 million T cells yielded 117 million unique TCR beta sequences and 250 to 350 Gb of sequence data. The T cell repertoires of roughly 660 subjects were profiled by immunosequencing and related to cytomegalovirus serostatus. To predict cytomegalovirus infection status, the study brought together high-throughput TCR immunosequencing, statistical association of individual TCRs with disease status, and machine learning. The study aimed to test whether cataloging public T cell receptors could reveal signatures of past pathogen exposure. Both class I and class II loci were covered by HLA typing, at four-digit resolution. Alongside the repertoire data, information on donor age, sex, ethnicity and CMV serostatus was compiled. In an earlier analysis of roughly 600 of the donors, high-throughput TCR beta sequencing was used to judge whether each TCR beta V gene segment behaved as functional or pseudogenic. The number of typed donors differed by locus: 629-630 for A, B, C, DRB1 and DQB1; approximately 530 for DQA1; 606 for DPA1; and 400 to 480 for DPB1. Around 320 gigabases of sequencing data and some 85 million unique TCR sequences were included in an early release covering 500 to 750 HLA-typed donors. The later analysis used no new phenotypic data to find candidate immune exposures, relying instead on TCR beta sequences and their occurrence across donors. Among about 360 genotyped donors of the cohort, an average of approximately 240,000 unique TCR beta nucleotide sequences were sequenced per donor, roughly 20% of them non-productive. Genome-wide SNP genotypes for about 60% of the roughly 670 donors were used in a later genetic analysis, which treated that subset as a discovery cohort. Every discovery cohort repertoire had been produced on one sequencing platform. A later analysis re-examined previously published TCR beta repertoires from 500 to 700 donors and added high-resolution HLA genotyping to investigate patterns of TCR occurrence. Of the 350 to 450 genotyped donors, less than 90% were placed in the genetic ancestry cluster associated with self-reported Caucasian donors. Roughly five DR-DQ haplotypes were handled as single units for association and clustering, since linkage in the cohort was strong. Along with the roughly 710-subject first cohort, a separate validation cohort of over a hundred different subjects was used.

Trimmed from V: 5 bases; trimmed from J: 4 bases; junction bases lacking a gene match: 9. Including the terminal cysteine and phenylalanine, the CDR3 comprises 16 residues. This entry keeps only the CDR3 DNA: 48 bases, framed from base 1. The germline V gene (reference sequence) specifies LNHNV as CDR1 and YYDKDF as CDR2. The cohort comprised 550 to 700 healthy bone marrow donors. All cohort members were sampled while nominally healthy, although unrecorded immune exposures were likely present. The donor was CMV seronegative and belonged to the group of around 350 seronegative cohort members. Each donor provided a peripheral blood sample, and peripheral blood mononuclear cells were used for TCR beta sequencing. Genomic DNA extraction from the blood cell samples was performed with the Qiagen DNeasy Blood Extraction Kit. Overall study outcomes, separate from this receptor: Compared with the 666-donor mean, donors in an Asian-associated ancestry cluster had fewer N-insertions in productive TCRs, according to a later genetic analysis. A later analysis reported that several top co-occurrence clusters appeared linked to parvovirus B19, influenza, CMV and Epstein-Barr virus. Most TCR sequences were observed very rarely across donors, whereas some public TCRs were present in many individuals. Three of the identified cytomegalovirus-associated TCR beta chains were confirmed in vitro to be specific for cytomegalovirus antigens. When HLA alleles, especially DR and DQ, strongly co-occurred, TCR associations were difficult to assign to individual alleles. According to the authors, the approach could potentially be generalized to other disease states and immunological phenotypes. A further reported finding was that TCR beta sequences accurately predicted the HLA-A and HLA-B alleles for most subjects in the first cohort. Linkage disequilibrium might explain the correlated functional status among segregating V segments, but an unknown experimental factor could not be excluded. In a later analysis, HLA-associated TCR beta chains were found to be more clonally expanded and to have lower generation probabilities than equally common non-associated chains. CMV serostatus was the only immune exposure information available for the cohort. Cytomegalovirus status was reported to be diagnosed by the classifier with high specificity and sensitivity in both the original and validation cohorts. In an earlier analysis of approximately 600 of the donors, most TCR beta V segments were observed in productive rearrangements about 87% or about 30% of the time, broadly matching IMGT annotations. A total of 150 to 200 TCR beta chains were listed by the study as associated with cytomegalovirus. In a later analysis, the rate of TCR association differed among HLA loci, with DRB1 alleles having the most associated TCRs and HLA-C alleles having the fewest. This cohort had only TCR beta chains sequenced, and the lack of alpha or paired-chain data limited which features could be detected. Some IMGT-functional V segments, including TRBV6-2 and TRBV6-3, could not be told apart with the 87-base-pair reads, so those segments were excluded. A group of highly shared sequence variants was considered likely to be a technical artifact of the sequencing pipeline. According to a later analysis, most CMV-associated TCR beta chains appeared to be HLA-restricted, and the HLA associations seemed to be driven largely by CMV exposure. In a later analysis, some 18,000 TCR beta sequences were associated with specific HLA alleles at a false discovery rate of 0.05. The presence/absence analyses assumed that sequencing depth was roughly uniform across donors, and that assumption may not be true. HLA typing was unavailable for some donors at each locus, so association tests used only the typed subset. About 15 rarely observed V segments, including chromosome 9 orphons, were excluded from the earlier analysis of approximately 600 of the donors because counts were too low. V-gene and J-gene trimming of TCR beta chains was associated with a missense DCLRE1C variant in a later genetic analysis, and the association was replicated in an independent cohort.

Sequences were obtained from PBMCs. The receptor's source is a man in his forties in good health and CMV-seronegative. The rearrangement joined TRBV15 to TRBJ2-1, with 9 bases aligning to TRBD1. The nucleotide sequence reads as follows: TGTGCCACCAGCGACTACAGGGGGCAATTATACAATGAGCAGTTCTTC. It encodes CATSDYRGQLYNEQFF. Outside the CDR3, residues come from the reference TRBV15 and TRBJ2-1 proteins, so the full variable domain is: DAMVIQNPRYQVTQFGKPVTLSCSQTLNHNVMYWYQQKSSQAPKLLFHYYDKDFNNEADTPDNFQSRRPNTSFCFLDIRSPGLGDTAMYLCATSDYRGQLYNEQFFGPGTRLTVL.